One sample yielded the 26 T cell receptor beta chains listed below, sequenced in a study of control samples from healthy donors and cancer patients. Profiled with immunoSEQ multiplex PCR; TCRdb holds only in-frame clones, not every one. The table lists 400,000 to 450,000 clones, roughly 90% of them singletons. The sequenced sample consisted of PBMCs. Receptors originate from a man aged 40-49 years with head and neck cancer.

CDR3 in amino acids: CASSLGQGEGYYGYTF. The CDR3 DNA reads as TGTGCCAGCAGTTTGGGACAGGGGGAGGGGTACTATGGCTACACCTTC. The V call is TRBV28, the J call TRBJ1-2; 11 nucleotides match TRBD1. The CDR3 runs 16 residues. CDR1 is MDHEN, CDR2 SYDVKM, per germline. Trimming removed 3 bases from V and 3 bases from J; junction bases left unmatched: 6.

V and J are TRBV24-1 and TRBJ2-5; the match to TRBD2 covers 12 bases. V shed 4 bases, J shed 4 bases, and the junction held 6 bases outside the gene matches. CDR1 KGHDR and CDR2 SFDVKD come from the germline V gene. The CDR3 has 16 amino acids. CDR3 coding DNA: TGTGCCACCAGTGACCCGACTAGCGGGGGACGAGAGACCCAGTACTTC. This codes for CATSDPTSGGRETQYF.

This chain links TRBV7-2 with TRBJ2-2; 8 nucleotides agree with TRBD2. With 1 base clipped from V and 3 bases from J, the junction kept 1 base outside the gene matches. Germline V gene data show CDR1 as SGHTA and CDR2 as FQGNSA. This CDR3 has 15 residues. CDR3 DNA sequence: TGTGCCAGCAGCTTAGGCGGGGGGCACACCGGGGAGCTGTTTTTT. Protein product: CASSLGGGHTGELFF.

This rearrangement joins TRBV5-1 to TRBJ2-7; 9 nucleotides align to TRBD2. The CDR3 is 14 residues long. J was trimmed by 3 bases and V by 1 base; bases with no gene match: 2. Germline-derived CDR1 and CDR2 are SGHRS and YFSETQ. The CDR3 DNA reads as TGCGCCAGCAGCTTGTCTAGCGGGGACTACGAGCAGTACTTC. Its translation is CASSLSSGDYEQYF.

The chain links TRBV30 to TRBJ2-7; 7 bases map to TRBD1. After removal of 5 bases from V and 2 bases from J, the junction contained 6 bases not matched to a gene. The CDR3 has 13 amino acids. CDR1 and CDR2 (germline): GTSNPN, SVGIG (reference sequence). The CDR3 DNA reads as TGTGCCTGGGCTCGACAGGGACCCTACGAGCAGTACTTC. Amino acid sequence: CAWARQGPYEQYF.

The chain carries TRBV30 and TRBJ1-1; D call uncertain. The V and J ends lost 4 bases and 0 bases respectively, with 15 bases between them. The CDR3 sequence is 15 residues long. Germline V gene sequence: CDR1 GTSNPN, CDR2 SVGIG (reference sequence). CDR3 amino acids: CAWKPFRTLNTEAFF. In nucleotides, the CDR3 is TGTGCCTGGAAGCCTTTTAGGACCCTGAACACTGAAGCTTTCTTT.

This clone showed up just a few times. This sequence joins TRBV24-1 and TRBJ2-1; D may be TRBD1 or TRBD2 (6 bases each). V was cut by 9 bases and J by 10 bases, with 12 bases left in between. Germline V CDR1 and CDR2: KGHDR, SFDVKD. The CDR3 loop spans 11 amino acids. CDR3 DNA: TGTGCCACCCAAAGGGGGGAAGAGCAGTTCTTC. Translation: CATQRGEEQFF.

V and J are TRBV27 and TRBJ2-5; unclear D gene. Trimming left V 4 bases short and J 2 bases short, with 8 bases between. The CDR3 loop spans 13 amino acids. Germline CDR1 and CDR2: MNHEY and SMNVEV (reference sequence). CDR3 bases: TGTGCCAGCAGTTCCATACTTCAAGAGACCCAGTACTTC. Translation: CASSSILQETQYF.

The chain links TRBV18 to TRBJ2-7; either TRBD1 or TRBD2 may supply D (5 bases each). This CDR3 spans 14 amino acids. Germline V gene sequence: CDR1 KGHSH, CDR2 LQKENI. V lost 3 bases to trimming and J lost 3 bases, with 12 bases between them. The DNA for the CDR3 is TGTGCCAGCTCACCGACCGGGGCGGGCTACGAGCAGTACTTC. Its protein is CASSPTGAGYEQYF.

CDR3 loop: CASSLVAGGLNEQFF. The DNA of the CDR3 is TGCGCCAGCAGCTTGGTGGCGGGAGGACTGAATGAGCAGTTCTTC. The chain recombines TRBV5-1 with TRBJ2-1, with TRBD2 matching over 8 bases. V dropped 0 bases and J dropped 7; count of bases not matched to a gene: 6. CDR1 and CDR2 from the germline V gene are SGHRS and YFSETQ. This CDR3 spans 15 amino acids.

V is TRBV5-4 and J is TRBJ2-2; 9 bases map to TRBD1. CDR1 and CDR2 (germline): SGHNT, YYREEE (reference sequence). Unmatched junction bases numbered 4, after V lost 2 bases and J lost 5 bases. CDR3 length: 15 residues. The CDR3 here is CASSFTGGWTGELFF. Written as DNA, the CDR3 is TGTGCCAGCAGCTTTACAGGGGGCTGGACCGGGGAGCTGTTTTTT.

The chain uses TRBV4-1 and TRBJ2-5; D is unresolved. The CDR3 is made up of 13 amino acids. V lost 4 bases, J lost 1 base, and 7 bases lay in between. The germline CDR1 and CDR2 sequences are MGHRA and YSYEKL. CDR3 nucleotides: TGCGCCAGCAGCCCCGGCCCCCAAGAGACCCAGTACTTC. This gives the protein CASSPGPQETQYF.

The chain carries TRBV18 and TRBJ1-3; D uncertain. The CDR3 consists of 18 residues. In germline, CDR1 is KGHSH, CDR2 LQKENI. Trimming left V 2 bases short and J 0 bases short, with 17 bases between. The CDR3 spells CASSPNLAGLSSGNTIYF. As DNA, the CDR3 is TGTGCCAGCTCACCAAATTTGGCAGGATTAAGCTCTGGAAACACCATATATTTT.

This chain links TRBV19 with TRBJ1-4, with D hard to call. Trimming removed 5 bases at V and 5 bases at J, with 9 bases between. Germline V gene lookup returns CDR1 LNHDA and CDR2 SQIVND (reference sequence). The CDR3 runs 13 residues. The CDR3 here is CASSAQLNEKLFF. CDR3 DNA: TGTGCCAGTAGTGCTCAGCTGAATGAAAAACTGTTTTTT.

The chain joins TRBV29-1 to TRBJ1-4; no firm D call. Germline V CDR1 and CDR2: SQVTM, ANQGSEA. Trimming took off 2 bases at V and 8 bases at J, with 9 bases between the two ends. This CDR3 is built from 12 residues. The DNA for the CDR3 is TGCAGCGTTGAAAACAATAACGAAAAACTGTTTTTT. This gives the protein CSVENNNEKLFF.

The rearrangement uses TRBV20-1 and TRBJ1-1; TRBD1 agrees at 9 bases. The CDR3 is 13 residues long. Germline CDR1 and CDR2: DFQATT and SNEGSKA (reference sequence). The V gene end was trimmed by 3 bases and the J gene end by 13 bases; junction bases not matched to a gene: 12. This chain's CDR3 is CSASPGTGFSVFF. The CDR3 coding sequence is TGCAGTGCTAGTCCCGGGACAGGGTTTTCGGTTTTCTTT.

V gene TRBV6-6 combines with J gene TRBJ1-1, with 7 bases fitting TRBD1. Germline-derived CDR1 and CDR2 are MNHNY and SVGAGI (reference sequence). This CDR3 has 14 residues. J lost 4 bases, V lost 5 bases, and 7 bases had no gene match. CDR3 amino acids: CASSKTGLGTEAFF. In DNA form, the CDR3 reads TGTGCCAGCAGTAAGACAGGGTTGGGCACTGAAGCTTTCTTT.

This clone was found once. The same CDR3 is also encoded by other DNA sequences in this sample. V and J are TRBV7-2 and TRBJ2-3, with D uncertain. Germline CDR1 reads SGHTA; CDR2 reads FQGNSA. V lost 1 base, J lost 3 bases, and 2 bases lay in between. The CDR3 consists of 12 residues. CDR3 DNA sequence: TGTGCCAGCAGCTTAGATACAGATACGCAGTATTTT. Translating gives CASSLDTDTQYF.

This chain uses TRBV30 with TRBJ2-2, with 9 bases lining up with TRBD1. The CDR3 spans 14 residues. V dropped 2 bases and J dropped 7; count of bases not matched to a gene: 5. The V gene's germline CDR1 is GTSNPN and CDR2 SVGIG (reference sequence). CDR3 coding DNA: TGTGCCTGGAGTCGGACAGGGGTGGGCGGGGAGCTGTTTTTT. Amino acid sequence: CAWSRTGVGGELFF.

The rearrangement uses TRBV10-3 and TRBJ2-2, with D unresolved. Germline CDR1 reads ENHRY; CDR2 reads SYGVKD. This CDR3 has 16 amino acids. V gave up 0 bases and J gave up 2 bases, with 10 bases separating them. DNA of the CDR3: TGTGCCATCAGTGAGTCGATTGCGATTAACACCGGGGAGCTGTTTTTT. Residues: CAISESIAINTGELFF.

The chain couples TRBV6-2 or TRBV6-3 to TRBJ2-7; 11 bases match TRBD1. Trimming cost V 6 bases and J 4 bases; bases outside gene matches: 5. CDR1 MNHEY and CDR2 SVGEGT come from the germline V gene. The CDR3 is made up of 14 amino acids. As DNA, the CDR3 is TGTGCCAGCAGCCGGGACAGGGGGAAATACGAGCAGTACTTC. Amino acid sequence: CASSRDRGKYEQYF.

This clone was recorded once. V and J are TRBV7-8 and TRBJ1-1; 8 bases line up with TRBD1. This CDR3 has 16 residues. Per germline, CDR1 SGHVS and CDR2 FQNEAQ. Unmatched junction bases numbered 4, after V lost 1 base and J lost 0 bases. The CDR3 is CASSLVTTGVNTEAFF. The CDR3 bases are TGTGCCAGCAGCTTAGTGACGACAGGGGTGAACACTGAAGCTTTCTTT.

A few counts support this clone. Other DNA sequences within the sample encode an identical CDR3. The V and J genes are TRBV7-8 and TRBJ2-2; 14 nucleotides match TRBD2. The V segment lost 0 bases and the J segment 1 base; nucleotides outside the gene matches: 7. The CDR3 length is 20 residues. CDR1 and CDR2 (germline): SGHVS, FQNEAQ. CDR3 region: CASSLAPGLAGELNTGELFF. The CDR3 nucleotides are TGTGCCAGCAGCTTAGCCCCGGGACTAGCGGGGGAATTGAACACCGGGGAGCTGTTTTTT.

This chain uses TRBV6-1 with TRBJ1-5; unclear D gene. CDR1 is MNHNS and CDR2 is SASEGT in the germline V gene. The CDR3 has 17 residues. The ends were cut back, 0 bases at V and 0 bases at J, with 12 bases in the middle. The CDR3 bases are TGTGCCAGCAGTGAAGCGACGGCTGGTCCTAGCAATCAGCCCCAGCATTTT. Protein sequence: CASSEATAGPSNQPQHF.

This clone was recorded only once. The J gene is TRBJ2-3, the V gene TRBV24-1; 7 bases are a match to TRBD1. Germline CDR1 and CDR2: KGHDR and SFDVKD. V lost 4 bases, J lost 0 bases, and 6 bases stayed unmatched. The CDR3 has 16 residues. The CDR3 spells CATSDTGTASTDTQYF. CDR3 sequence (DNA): TGTGCCACCAGTGACACCGGGACAGCGAGCACAGATACGCAGTATTTT.

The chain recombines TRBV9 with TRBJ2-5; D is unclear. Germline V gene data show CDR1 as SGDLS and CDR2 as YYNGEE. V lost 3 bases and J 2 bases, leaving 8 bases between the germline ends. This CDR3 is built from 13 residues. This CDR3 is CASSEHGQETQYF. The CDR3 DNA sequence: TGTGCCAGCAGCGAGCATGGGCAAGAGACCCAGTACTTC.